This passage covers 14 T cell receptor beta chains from one sample sequenced in a study of tumor-infiltrating lymphocytes in primary liver carcinoma (dated by TCRdb to between 2016 and 2019). The sequencing machine was an Illumina HiSeq 2500. A constant-region primer and ProtoScript II reverse transcriptase were used to reverse-transcribe TCRbeta-specific cDNA from approximately 450 ng total RNA. TCRbeta libraries were built with three nested multiplex PCR rounds, a slightly modified ARM-PCR procedure. Each of the first two PCR rounds ran for approximately 10 cycles using multiplex TRBV1-TRBV30 forward primers together with a Cbeta reverse primer. TCRdb reprocessing: public reads trimmed at Q25 with fastp, clones called with MiXCR, in-frame beta chains kept. Every distinct CDR3 protein forms one entry, paired with its most common genes and DNA. The sample table holds some 180,000 distinct CDR3 sequences, of which about 60% were seen once. The ten largest clones take up under 75% of the sample.

RNA from unsorted whole blood was extracted with TRIzol reagent, and germline DNA was obtained with the DNeasy Blood & Tissue kit. The sample comprised peripheral blood. These TCRs come from a middle-aged man with primary liver carcinoma and hepatitis B virus infection.

The V call is TRBV29-1, the J call TRBJ2-3; 7 bases map to TRBD2. In germline, CDR1 is SQVTM, CDR2 ANQGSEA. With 6 bases clipped from V and 0 bases from J, the junction kept 6 bases outside the gene matches. This CDR3 has 14 residues. CDR3 DNA: TGCAGCGTGACACTAGCGCCCAGCACAGATACGCAGTATTTT. Translating gives CSVTLAPSTDTQYF.

A note on this clonotype: One end of the junction does not line up with germline, which may come from a read error. V is TRBV11-3 and J is TRBJ2-1; TRBD2 aligns across 10 bases. This CDR3 is 16 amino acids long. The germline V gene has CDR1 SGHNT and CDR2 YENEEA. This CDR3 is CAGSLSGASGRGEQFF. The CDR3 DNA sequence: TGTGCCGGCAGCTTATCAGGGGCTAGCGGGAGAGGTGAGCAGTTCTTT.

The sample holds a few counts of this clonotype. This could be a read error, since a much larger clone is one nucleotide away. The chain uses TRBV12-3 or TRBV12-4 and TRBJ1-6, with a tentative D call TRBD1 (5 bases). The CDR3 has 16 amino acids. CDR3 in DNA: TGTGCCAACAGTCCAGGCTCGGGCAGGGTGGGATCACCCCTCCACTTT. It codes for CANSPGSGRVGSPLHF.

In the case of this clonotype: At one end, the junction sequence differs from germline, possibly due to a read error. The rearrangement joins TRBV11-2 to TRBJ1-2; D gene uncertain. Germline CDR1 reads SGHAT; CDR2 reads FQNNGV. The length of the CDR3 is 13 residues. CDR3 bases: TGTGCCAGGAGCTTAGTCGATGGGTCCGGCTACACCTTC. It encodes CARSLVDGSGYTF.

This clonotype was seen at least ten times. The J gene is TRBJ1-1, the V gene TRBV6-1, with TRBD1 as a possible D gene (6 bases). Germline V gene data show CDR1 as MNHNS and CDR2 as SASEGT. V was shortened by 6 bases and J by 5 bases, with 19 bases between the two germline ends. The CDR3 runs to 15 residues. The CDR3 region has the DNA TGTGCCAGCAGCGTTCAACAGGGTCGGAGTACTGAAGCTTTCTTT. Translation gives CASSVQQGRSTEAFF.

CDR3 protein: CASSQREGPGAEQFF. The CDR3 DNA follows: TGCGCCAGCAGCCAAAGGGAGGGTCCCGGAGCTGAGCAGTTCTTC. J is TRBJ2-1 and V is TRBV4-1; TRBD2 agrees at 7 bases. This CDR3 is built from 15 residues. The germline CDR1 and CDR2 sequences are MGHRA and YSYEKL. V gave up 2 bases and J gave up 9 bases; unmatched junction bases: 10.

This clonotype was counted between two and nine times. This chain joins TRBV12-3 or TRBV12-4 and TRBJ1-6; D is uncertain. Trimming removed 8 bases at V and 7 bases at J, with 12 bases between. The CDR3 extends over 13 amino acids. CDR3 sequence reads: CASSREGNSPLHF. The CDR3 region has the DNA TGTGCCAGCTCCCGGGAGGGCAATTCACCCCTCCACTTT.

This clonotype was observed a few times. The V gene is TRBV14, the J gene TRBJ2-1; tentatively, D is TRBD2 (5 bases). Germline V gene sequence: CDR1 SGHDN, CDR2 FVKESK. This CDR3 is built from 14 residues. Trimming removed 0 bases from V and 7 bases from J, with 10 bases in between. This CDR3 is CASSQETGWNEQFF. Here the CDR3 DNA reads TGTGCCAGCAGCCAAGAGACGGGATGGAATGAGCAGTTCTTC.

The chain employs TRBV6-5 and TRBJ2-3; 13 nucleotides align to TRBD2. Germline V lookup: CDR1 MNHEY, CDR2 SVGAGI. Trimming cost V 4 bases and J 4 bases; bases outside gene matches: 2. The CDR3 length is 15 residues. The CDR3 is CASSWTSGRPDTQYF. The CDR3 DNA follows: TGTGCCAGCAGTTGGACTAGCGGGAGACCAGATACGCAGTATTTT.

V is TRBV6-6 and J is TRBJ2-7; the D call may be TRBD1 or TRBD2 (5 bases each). With 7 bases removed from V and 3 bases from J, the gap between germline ends came to 16 bases. CDR1 and CDR2 (germline): MNHNY, SVGAGI (reference sequence). This CDR3 is 14 amino acids long. The CDR3 region is CASKMTGRSYEQYF. The CDR3 nucleotides are TGTGCCAGCAAAATGACGGGACGGAGCTACGAGCAGTACTTC.

As concerns this clonotype: The germline gene is not matched at one end of the junction; a read error may be the cause. The gene calls are TRBV11-2 and TRBJ2-5; the D gene is possibly TRBD2 (6 bases). Germline V CDR1 and CDR2: SGHAT, FQNNGV. The CDR3 is 13 amino acids. The CDR3 loop is CARRLLAQETRYF. The DNA of the CDR3 is TGTGCCCGCAGACTACTAGCCCAAGAGACCCGGTACTTC.

This clonotype was counted once. CDR3 coding DNA: TGTGCCAGCAGTTTATCCCGGGAGGGCTACACCTTC. It is translated as CASSLSREGYTF. The V call is TRBV28, the J call TRBJ1-2; D ambiguous. The V and J ends lost 1 base and 8 bases respectively, with 8 bases between them. This CDR3 has 12 amino acids. Germline V CDR1 and CDR2: MDHEN, SYDVKM.

This clonotype appeared many times. The V and J genes are TRBV29-1 and TRBJ1-4; TRBD1 is a possible D gene (6 bases). Trimming pared 3 bases from V and 7 bases from J, leaving 12 bases between. CDR1 is SQVTM, CDR2 ANQGSEA, per germline. The CDR3 is 13 amino acids. The CDR3 region has the DNA TGCAGCGTTGAGGGGGGGCGCGGTGAAAAACTGTTTTTT. Its protein is CSVEGGRGEKLFF.

This clonotype has just a few counts. No conserved phenylalanine or tryptophan is present at the end of the CDR3, so a read error is the likely explanation. V and J are TRBV10-1 and TRBJ2-7, with a possible D match to TRBD2 (6 bases). V gave up 7 bases and J gave up 2 bases, with 15 bases separating them. This CDR3 is built from 14 residues. Germline CDR1 and CDR2: WNHNN and SYGVQD (reference sequence). The CDR3 DNA follows: TGCGCCAGCAATATGGTAGCGGTTGCCTACGAGCAGTACATC. It encodes CASNMVAVAYEQYI.